This TCR beta chain was sequenced in a study of T cells in localized non-small cell lung cancer. Study findings and constraints: Adjacent lung exhibited a median of about 56 among the 100 most abundant tumor clones. Sequencing was restricted to one tumor region; therefore, heterogeneity remains possible. Adjacent uninvolved lung had the highest clonality, suggesting focused antigen responses.

It was adjacent lung free of atypia that was taken, at least 2 cm from the tumor margin. V was pared by 5 bases and J by 0 bases, with 14 bases between. The CDR3 contains 16 residues. Looked up from germline, CDR1 is LNHDA and CDR2 is SQIVND (reference sequence). Clones were sequenced by immunoSEQ multiplex PCR, and TCRdb holds only the in-frame ones, with some missing. The sample has 1,500 to 2,000 clones, about 23% seen once. About this clone: Its cognate antigen is unknown.

Here the sequenced sample was normal lung tissue next to the tumor, taken before any cancer treatment. The V call is TRBV19, the J call TRBJ1-5; TRBD1 might be the D (5 bases). The TCR comes from a female donor over 55 with stage II lung adenocarcinoma. CDR3 sequence: CASSFGGHFSNQPQHF. For the CDR3, the DNA is TGTGCCAGTAGTTTCGGAGGACACTTTAGCAATCAGCCCCAGCATTTT.